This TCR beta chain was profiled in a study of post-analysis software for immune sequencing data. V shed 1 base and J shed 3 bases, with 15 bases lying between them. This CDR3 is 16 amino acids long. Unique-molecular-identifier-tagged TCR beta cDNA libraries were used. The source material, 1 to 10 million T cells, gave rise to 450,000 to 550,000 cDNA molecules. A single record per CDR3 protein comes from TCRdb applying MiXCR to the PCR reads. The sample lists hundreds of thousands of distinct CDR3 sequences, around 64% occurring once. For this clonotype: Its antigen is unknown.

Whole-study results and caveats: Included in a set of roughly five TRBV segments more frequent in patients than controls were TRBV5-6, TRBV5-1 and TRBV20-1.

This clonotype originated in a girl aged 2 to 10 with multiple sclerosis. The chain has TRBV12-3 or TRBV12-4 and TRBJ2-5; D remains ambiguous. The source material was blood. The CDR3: CASSLGLSPPEETQYF. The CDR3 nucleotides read TGTGCCAGCAGTTTAGGGCTTTCTCCCCCAGAAGAGACCCAGTACTTC.